These T cell receptor beta chains were read from a single sample in a study of T-cell memory formation after mild COVID-19. TCRdb re-analysed the 5' RACE reads in MiXCR, keeping a single row per CDR3 protein. The data show around 500,000 distinct CDR3 sequences, 15% to 20% seen once. Specimen: PBMCs or a T cell subset sorted from them (not recorded which). These receptors came from an adult woman who had mild COVID-19 (a few samples of this study predate the infection). Cell type and time point are not known. CDR3s include the opening cysteine and the closing phenylalanine or tryptophan. D genes are given only for firm matches. Expanded clones are given a class, and other clones once, few, many or no size at all.

-,-,TRBV6-2/TRBV6-3,TRBJ2-5,TGTGCCAGCAGTCACGGGAAGACCCAGTACTTC,CASSHGKTQYF
many,-,TRBV5-1,TRBJ2-3,TGCGCCAGCAGCTCCGGCCGCACAGATACGCAGTATTTT,CASSSGRTDTQYF
-,-,TRBV12-3/TRBV12-4,TRBJ1-5,TGTGCCAGCAGTTCTACAGGGAGCGGGCAGCCCCAGCATTTT,CASSSTGSGQPQHF
-,-,TRBV6-1,TRBJ1-1,TGTGCCAGCAGTGTGGGATTTATCGGGGCTTTCTTT,CASSVGFIGAFF
few,TRBD1,TRBV25-1,TRBJ2-7,TGTGCCAGCAGTGGAAACCGGGACAGGAGCTCCTACGAGCAGTACTTC,CASSGNRDRSSYEQYF
few,TRBD2,TRBV20-1,TRBJ2-3,TGCAGTGCTAGAGATACACCCCCACTAGCGGGAGGGCCGGAAGATACGCAGTATTTT,CSARDTPPLAGGPEDTQYF
-,-,TRBV4-1,TRBJ1-1,TGCGCCAGCAGCCAAGTAGTCGGGGGGAACACTGAAGCTTTCTTT,CASSQVVGGNTEAFF
few,-,TRBV13,TRBJ1-2,TGTGCCAGCAGCTTGGTCGAGGGTTTGGGCTACACCTTC,CASSLVEGLGYTF
-,-,TRBV25-1,TRBJ2-1,TGTGCCAGCAGTGTAGGGACCCATGAGCAGTTCTTC,CASSVGTHEQFF
-,-,TRBV7-9,TRBJ1-1,TGTGCCAGCCGTGACACCTCGAACACTGAAGCTTTCTTT,CASRDTSNTEAFF
-,-,TRBV9,TRBJ1-2,TGTGCCAGCAGCGTAGACGCAGCATGGGCGAGCTATGGCTACACCTTC,CASSVDAAWASYGYTF
-,TRBD1,TRBV12-3/TRBV12-4,TRBJ1-1,TGTGCCAGCAGCCCACCCTTAGTGGGACAGCAATACACTGAAGCTTTCTTT,CASSPPLVGQQYTEAFF
-,-,TRBV7-9,TRBJ2-3,TGTGCCAGCAGCTCACGGACAGGGAGGGTACGAGATACGCAGTATTTT,CASSSRTGRVRDTQYF
-,-,TRBV28,TRBJ2-5,TGTGCCAGCAGTCTCAGGAGGGAAGGGACCCAGTACTTC,CASSLRREGTQYF
few,TRBD2,TRBV29-1,TRBJ2-1,TGCAGCGTAAAAGGGGGGACTAGCGTGCGCAATGAGCAGTTCTTC,CSVKGGTSVRNEQFF
few,-,TRBV11-2,TRBJ2-7,TGTGCCAGCAGCTTTCATGGACCGAGCTACGAGCAGTACTTC,CASSFHGPSYEQYF
-,-,TRBV12-3/TRBV12-4,TRBJ1-2,TGTGCCAGCAGTTTAGGGGCAGGGGATGGCTACACCTTC,CASSLGAGDGYTF
few,TRBD2,TRBV18,TRBJ2-3,TGTGCCAGCTCACGGACTAGCGGGGGCTATTATGCTACGCAGTATTTT,CASSRTSGGYYATQYF
few,TRBD1,TRBV6-5,TRBJ2-2,TGTGCCAGCAGTTACTCGGCCCCCCCGGACAGGGCTAACGGGGAGCTGTTTTTT,CASSYSAPPDRANGELFF
few,-,TRBV11-2,TRBJ2-7,TGTGCCAGCAGCCCGGGACACTTCTACGAGCAGTACTTC,CASSPGHFYEQYF
few,TRBD1,TRBV20-1,TRBJ1-2,TGCAGTGCTAGAGATGGGACAGGGTTCCCTCCCTTC,CSARDGTGFPPF
-,-,TRBV5-6,TRBJ2-3,TGTGCCAGCAGCTTGGAAGGAATCGCGAGGGATACGCAGTATTTT,CASSLEGIARDTQYF
many,-,TRBV7-9,TRBJ2-6,TGTGCCAGCAGCTCCCTTCGTGCTGGGGCCAACGTCCTGACTTTC,CASSSLRAGANVLTF
-,-,TRBV2,TRBJ1-1,TGTGCCAGCAAAGGAGAGGTCACTGAAGCTTTCTTT,CASKGEVTEAFF
few,TRBD1,TRBV5-1,TRBJ2-1,TGCGCCAGCAGCCCCCCCGGGACAGAGCGTTACAATGAGCAGTTCTTC,CASSPPGTERYNEQFF
-,-,TRBV7-2,TRBJ2-7,TGTGCCAGCAGCTTAGTGGGGCAGGGTGGGTCCTACGAGCAGTACTTC,CASSLVGQGGSYEQYF
few,-,TRBV10-3,TRBJ2-4,TGTGCCATCAGTGAGTTTACAGGAGCCAAAAACATTCAGTACTTC,CAISEFTGAKNIQYF
-,-,TRBV12-3/TRBV12-4,TRBJ2-3,TGTGCCAGCAAAAGGGTACCTAGCACAGATACGCAGTATTTT,CASKRVPSTDTQYF
few,TRBD1,TRBV7-3,TRBJ2-7,TGTGCCAGCAGTAACCCTCTCAGCGATACCGGGACAGGGAAGTCCTACGAGCAGTACTTC,CASSNPLSDTGTGKSYEQYF
few,-,TRBV7-8,TRBJ2-1,TGTGCCAGCAGCTTACCACCGTGGATGAATGAGCAGTTCTTC,CASSLPPWMNEQFF
-,-,TRBV5-6,TRBJ2-1,TGTGCCAGCAGCCCGTATGCCTCAAACTACAATGAGCAGTTCTTC,CASSPYASNYNEQFF
few,-,TRBV29-1,TRBJ2-1,TGCAGCGTTGAAAACGTGACAGTTGTCTACAATGAGCAGTTCTTC,CSVENVTVVYNEQFF
few,-,TRBV27,TRBJ2-7,TGTGCCAGCAGTTTATCGCTTGGCTACGAGCAGTACTTC,CASSLSLGYEQYF
-,-,TRBV12-3/TRBV12-4,TRBJ1-2,TGTGCCAGCACTCAGAGGGCCCACAATGGCTACACCTTC,CASTQRAHNGYTF
few,-,TRBV3-1,TRBJ2-1,TGTGCCAGCAGCCGTTTCGGGACTTCCACGGCGGGCGATGAGCAGTTCTTC,CASSRFGTSTAGDEQFF
few,-,TRBV7-2,TRBJ2-5,TGTGCCAGCAGCTTAGCCTCGTACCAAGAGACCCAGTACTTC,CASSLASYQETQYF
few,TRBD2,TRBV24-1,TRBJ2-3,TGTGCCACCAGTGTAACGGGAGGGGCGACAGATACGCAGTATTTT,CATSVTGGATDTQYF
-,-,TRBV25-1,TRBJ1-1,TGTGCCAGCAGTACAGGCCATTTAGAGGCTTTCTTT,CASSTGHLEAFF
few,TRBD2,TRBV4-1,TRBJ2-3,TGCGCCAGCAGTCCGGGACTAGCGGGTGATATCACAGATACGCAGTATTTT,CASSPGLAGDITDTQYF
-,TRBD2,TRBV6-1,TRBJ2-1,TGTGCCAGCAGTTATGGCGGGAGCTCCTACAATGAGCAGTTCTTC,CASSYGGSSYNEQFF
few,-,TRBV4-3,TRBJ1-2,TGCGCCAGCAGCCAAGAGCGCAGGTTCTTCGGCTACACCTTC,CASSQERRFFGYTF
-,-,TRBV5-1,TRBJ2-7,TGCGCCAGCAGCTTGGCCCTACAGGGTGAGCAGTACTTC,CASSLALQGEQYF
-,-,TRBV7-9,TRBJ1-1,TGTGCCAGCAGCTTATTTTTTGGGCAGAACCTCATGAACACTGAAGCTTTCTTT,CASSLFFGQNLMNTEAFF
-,-,TRBV2,TRBJ2-1,TGTGCCAGCAGTGTCACGAGGGGAAATGAGCAGTTCTTC,CASSVTRGNEQFF
-,-,TRBV5-5,TRBJ1-1,TGTGCCAGCAGCTCCCACCTACAGGGCGGGAGCACTGAAGCTTTCTTT,CASSSHLQGGSTEAFF
-,-,TRBV15,TRBJ2-3,TGTGCCACCAGCAGAGTCTCACACAGACTCACAGATACGCAGTATTTT,CATSRVSHRLTDTQYF
-,-,TRBV12-3/TRBV12-4,TRBJ2-5,TGTGCCAGCAGTTTAGTGTACCAAGAGACCCAGTACTTC,CASSLVYQETQYF
few,-,TRBV6-6,TRBJ2-1,TGTGCCAGCAGTTACACAGGGATTGAGCAGTTCTTC,CASSYTGIEQFF
-,TRBD1,TRBV20-1,TRBJ2-5,TGCAGTGCTAGTGGCGCCGGACAGGGTAGTCAAGAGACCCAGTACTTC,CSASGAGQGSQETQYF
few,-,TRBV29-1,TRBJ2-7,TGCAGCGTTGAATCCGGACACTACGAGCAGTACTTC,CSVESGHYEQYF
-,-,TRBV5-1,TRBJ2-1,TGCGCCAGCAGCTTGGCGGAAGCCTACAATGAGCAGTTCTTC,CASSLAEAYNEQFF
-,-,TRBV4-3,TRBJ2-3,TGCGCCAGCAGCCAAGGGACCGGCACAGATACGCAGTATTTT,CASSQGTGTDTQYF
-,-,TRBV4-3,TRBJ2-3,TGCGCCAGCAGCCAAGACCCTCCGGCCTCTAGCACAGATACGCAGTATTTT,CASSQDPPASSTDTQYF
-,-,TRBV2,TRBJ1-6,TGTGCCAGCAGCGTCGGCTCCTATAATTCACCCCTCCACTTT,CASSVGSYNSPLHF
few,TRBD1,TRBV27,TRBJ1-2,TGTGCCAGCAGTTTAGGCCCCAGGACAGGGGGCGGCGGCGGCTACACCTTC,CASSLGPRTGGGGGYTF
few,TRBD1,TRBV20-1,TRBJ1-3,TGCAGTGCACCGGACAGGGGAGGAAACACCATATATTTT,CSAPDRGGNTIYF
-,-,TRBV7-3,TRBJ2-1,TGTGCCAGCAGCTTACAATCCCTGGGGAGCCCCTACAATGAGCAGTTCTTC,CASSLQSLGSPYNEQFF
few,-,TRBV5-8,TRBJ2-7,TGTGCCAGCAGCTTCGTCTTAGTCTCCTACGAGCAGTACTTC,CASSFVLVSYEQYF